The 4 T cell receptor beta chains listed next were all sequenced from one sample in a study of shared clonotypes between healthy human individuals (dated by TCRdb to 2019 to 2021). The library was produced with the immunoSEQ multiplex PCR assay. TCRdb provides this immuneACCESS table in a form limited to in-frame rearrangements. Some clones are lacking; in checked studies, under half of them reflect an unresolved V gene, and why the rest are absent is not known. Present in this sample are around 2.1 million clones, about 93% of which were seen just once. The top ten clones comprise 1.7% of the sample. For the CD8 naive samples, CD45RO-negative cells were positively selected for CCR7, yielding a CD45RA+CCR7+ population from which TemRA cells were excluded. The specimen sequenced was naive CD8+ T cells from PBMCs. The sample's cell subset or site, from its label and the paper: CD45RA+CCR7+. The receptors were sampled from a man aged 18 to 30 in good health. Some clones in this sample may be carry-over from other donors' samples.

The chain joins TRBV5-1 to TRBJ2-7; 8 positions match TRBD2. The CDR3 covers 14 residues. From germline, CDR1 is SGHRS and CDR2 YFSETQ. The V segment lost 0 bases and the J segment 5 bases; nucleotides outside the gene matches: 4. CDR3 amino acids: CASSLVREGDEQYF. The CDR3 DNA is TGCGCCAGCAGCTTGGTTCGGGAGGGCGACGAGCAGTACTTC.

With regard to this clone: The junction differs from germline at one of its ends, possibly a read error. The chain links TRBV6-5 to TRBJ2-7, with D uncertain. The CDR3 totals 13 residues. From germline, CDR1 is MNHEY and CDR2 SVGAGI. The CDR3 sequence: CAISESTWDEQYF. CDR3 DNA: TGTGCCATCAGTGAATCCACCTGGGACGAGCAGTACTTC.

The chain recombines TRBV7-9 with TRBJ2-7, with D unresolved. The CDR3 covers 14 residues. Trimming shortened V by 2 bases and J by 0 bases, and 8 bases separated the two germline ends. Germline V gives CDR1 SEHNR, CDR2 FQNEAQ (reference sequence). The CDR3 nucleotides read TGTGCCAGCAGCTTAATACCGAGCTCCTACGAGCAGTACTTC. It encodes CASSLIPSSYEQYF.

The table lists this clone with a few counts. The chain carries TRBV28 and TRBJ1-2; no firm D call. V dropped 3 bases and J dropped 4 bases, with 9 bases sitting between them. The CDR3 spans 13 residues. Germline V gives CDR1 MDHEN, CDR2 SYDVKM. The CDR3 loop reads CASSFSTGYGYTF. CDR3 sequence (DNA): TGTGCCAGCAGTTTCTCGACGGGCTATGGCTACACCTTC.